This TCR beta chain stems from a study of T cell responses to AZD1222 COVID-19 vaccine. Pooling was applied to second doses at about 4 or about 12 weeks. The data were produced by immunoSEQ multiplex PCR, yet TCRdb's version contains in-frame clones alone and is incomplete. The table includes fewer than 200,000 clones, 85% to 95% detected once. V was cut by 4 bases and J by 6 bases, with 6 bases left in between. This CDR3 comprises 11 residues. Germline V gives CDR1 MNHEY, CDR2 SVGEGT. Notes on the study in general: Variant regions that are unmutated are reportedly the target of nearly half of spike-specific TCRs.

Regarding this clone: Its antigen is as yet unknown.

The chain carries TRBV6-2 or TRBV6-3 and TRBJ1-1, with D unresolved. Sequencing was performed on peripheral blood, taken 28 days after the second AZD1222 dose. The source of this sequence is an adult who received the AZD1222 COVID-19 vaccine. CDR3 protein: CASSFGPEAFF. CDR3 in DNA: TGTGCCAGCAGTTTTGGGCCTGAAGCTTTCTTT.